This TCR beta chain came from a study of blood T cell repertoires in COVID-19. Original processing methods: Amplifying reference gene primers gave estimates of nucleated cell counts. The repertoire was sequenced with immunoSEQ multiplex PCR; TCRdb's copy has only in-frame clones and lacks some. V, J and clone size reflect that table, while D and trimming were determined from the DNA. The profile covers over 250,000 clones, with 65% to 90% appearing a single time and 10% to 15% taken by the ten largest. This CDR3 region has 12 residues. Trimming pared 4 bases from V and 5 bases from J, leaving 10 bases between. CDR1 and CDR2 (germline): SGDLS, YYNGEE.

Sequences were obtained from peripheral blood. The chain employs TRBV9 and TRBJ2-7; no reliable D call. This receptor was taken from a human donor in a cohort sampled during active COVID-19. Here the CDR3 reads CASSPPPDEQYF. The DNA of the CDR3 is TGTGCCAGCAGCCCCCCTCCGGACGAGCAGTACTTC.